This T cell receptor beta chain was sequenced for a study of regulatory T cells in long-lasting Graves disease. Looking at the study overall: By definition, persistent Graves' disease involved antithyroid drugs for over 5 years alongside positive TSH receptor antibodies. Broader study findings: Persistent patients shared 2,500 to 3,000 public clonotypes among themselves. Newly diagnosed patients shared fewer, at about a thousand.

CDR3 length: 16 amino acids. Per the germline V gene, CDR1 is MNHNS and CDR2 is SASEGT. Trimming took off 5 bases at V and 0 bases at J, with 13 bases between the two ends. Arm-PCR of CDR3 regions and iRepertoire HTBI primers were the basis on which TCR beta libraries were built. TCRdb processed the multiplex PCR reads anew with MiXCR; each CDR3 protein has one entry. The data contain about 430,000 distinct CDR3 sequences, around a fifth of them seen just once; the ten biggest clones take up roughly an eighth. The time point denotes: persistent/refractory GD, antithyroid drugs over 5 years with positive TRAb. RNA from PBMCs was the source of the TCR library. Graves' disease diagnosis was established per American Thyroid Association guidelines. This clonotype was seen a handful of times. Its cognate antigen is unknown.

The TCR sequence derives from a female donor with Graves disease. This chain uses TRBV6-1 with TRBJ2-2, with D possibly called TRBD1 or TRBD2 (5 bases each). Sequences were derived from peripheral blood mononuclear cells (PBMCs), sampled when the disease was refractory, from a patient treated with antithyroid drugs. The CDR3 DNA reads TGTGCCAGCAGTCTTTCCGGGACCCCGAACACCGGGGAGCTGTTTTTT. It codes for CASSLSGTPNTGELFF.